Listed here are 22 T cell receptor beta chains from one sample, sequenced in a study of control samples from healthy donors and cancer patients. Produced via immunoSEQ multiplex PCR; TCRdb's table is partial and in-frame only. The sample lists about 54,000 clones; around 95% were seen once. The source material was blood. These receptors were collected from a woman aged 25 to 39 in good health.

CDR3 nucleotides: TGTGCCAGCAGCTTAGCGGGAGAGGTAGATACGCAGTATTTT. Its protein product is CASSLAGEVDTQYF. The chain couples TRBV7-9 to TRBJ2-3, with D possibly matching TRBD2 (5 bases). Germline loops: CDR1 SEHNR, CDR2 FQNEAQ (reference sequence). The CDR3 contains 14 residues. Trimming left V 0 bases short and J 5 bases short, with 9 bases between.

This rearrangement joins TRBV6-5 to TRBJ2-7, with a weak D call TRBD1 (5 bases). Trimming cost V 2 bases and J 1 base, with 12 bases left between them. The germline V gene has CDR1 MNHEY and CDR2 SVGAGI. There are 15 residues in the CDR3. For the CDR3, the DNA is TGTGCCAGCAGTTACGACAGCGTATTATCCTACGAGCAGTACTTC. It is translated as CASSYDSVLSYEQYF.

The genes are TRBV11-2 and TRBJ1-2, with 9 bases that match TRBD1. Germline assignment: CDR1 SGHAT and CDR2 FQNNGV. V lost 5 bases to trimming and J lost 8 bases; unmatched junction nucleotides: 9. CDR3 length: 14 amino acids. CDR3: CASSEDRGFPGYTF. CDR3 in DNA: TGTGCCAGCAGCGAGGACAGGGGCTTTCCAGGCTACACCTTC.

The sample holds one count of this clone. V is TRBV4-1 and J is TRBJ2-7, with D tentatively TRBD2 (6 bases). V lost 0 bases to trimming and J lost 0 bases, with 12 bases between them. CDR1 MGHRA and CDR2 YSYEKL come from the germline V gene. The CDR3 covers 16 residues. The CDR3 DNA is TGCGCCAGCAGCCAAGAACGGGGGAGCCGCTCCTACGAGCAGTACTTC. It encodes CASSQERGSRSYEQYF.

V and J are TRBV7-8 and TRBJ2-7; no clear D gene. CDR1 SGHVS and CDR2 FQNEAQ come from the germline V gene. The CDR3 is 11 residues long. V was pared by 2 bases and J by 6 bases, with 5 bases between. CDR3 bases: TGTGCCAGCAGCTTAATGGTCGAGCAGTACTTC. Translating gives CASSLMVEQYF.

The V and J genes are TRBV7-9 and TRBJ2-5; the D is unclear. Trimming shortened V by 4 bases and J by 4 bases, and 13 bases separated the two germline ends. The CDR3 spans 14 residues. Germline values: CDR1 SEHNR, CDR2 FQNEAQ (reference sequence). CDR3 sequence: CASSSTKASETQYF. The CDR3, as DNA: TGTGCCAGCAGCTCAACGAAGGCGTCAGAGACCCAGTACTTC.

J is TRBJ2-1 and V is TRBV6-6, with 11 bases fitting TRBD2. The CDR3 sequence is 15 residues long. Germline V gene lookup returns CDR1 MNHNY and CDR2 SVGAGI (reference sequence). V shed 7 bases and J 3 bases; nucleotides not matched to a gene: 5. CDR3 region: CASTPGLAVYNEQFF. The CDR3 DNA reads as TGTGCCAGCACCCCGGGACTAGCGGTCTACAATGAGCAGTTCTTC.

V and J are TRBV9 and TRBJ2-3, with 7 positions matching TRBD1. Germline-derived CDR1 and CDR2 are SGDLS and YYNGEE. This CDR3 spans 14 amino acids. V lost 5 bases to trimming and J lost 10 bases; unmatched junction nucleotides: 13. CDR3 coding DNA: TGTGCCAGCAGTCATAAAACAGGGGTCACCCCGCAGTATTTT. Its protein product is CASSHKTGVTPQYF.

The rearrangement links TRBV18 to TRBJ1-1; 9 nucleotides align to TRBD1. This CDR3 is built from 15 residues. V dropped 3 bases and J dropped 6; count of bases not matched to a gene: 8. CDR1 is KGHSH, CDR2 LQKENI, per germline. CDR3: CASSPYGQGIAEAFF. CDR3 sequence (DNA): TGTGCCAGCTCACCCTATGGACAGGGGATCGCTGAAGCTTTCTTT.

The V and J genes are TRBV11-2 and TRBJ2-1, with 12 bases fitting TRBD1. Germline CDR1 and CDR2: SGHAT and FQNNGV. The CDR3 has 15 amino acids. The V gene end was trimmed by 5 bases and the J gene end by 7 bases; junction bases not matched to a gene: 6. The CDR3 loop is CASSNRDRGRNEQFF. CDR3 sequence (DNA): TGTGCCAGCAGCAACCGGGACAGGGGGCGGAATGAGCAGTTCTTC.

The chain recombines TRBV18 with TRBJ1-4; the D gene is possibly TRBD1 (5 bases). This CDR3 has 14 residues. Looked up from germline, CDR1 is KGHSH and CDR2 is LQKENI. The V and J ends lost 5 bases and 2 bases respectively, with 9 bases between them. In DNA form, the CDR3 reads TGTGCCAGCTCAACGACAGCCACTAATGAAAAACTGTTTTTT. Translation: CASSTTATNEKLFF.

The gene calls are TRBV5-1 and TRBJ1-4, with D unresolved. Trimming removed 3 bases from V and 8 bases from J, with 11 bases in between. The CDR3 runs 13 residues. Germline CDR1 SGHRS, CDR2 YFSETQ. CDR3 in amino acids: CASSSRWEEKLFF. The CDR3 DNA sequence: TGCGCCAGCAGCTCCCGGTGGGAGGAAAAACTGTTTTTT. The full variable domain, its missing parts supplied by reference TRBV5-1 and TRBJ1-4, is KAGVTQTPRYLIKTRGQQVTLSCSPISGHRSVSWYQQTPGQGLQFLFEYFSETQRNKGNFPGRFSGRQFSNSRSEMNVSTLELGDSALYLCASSSRWEEKLFFGSGTQLSVL.

This chain uses TRBV14 with TRBJ2-2; 9 bases agree with TRBD1. J lost 0 bases, V lost 2 bases, and 10 bases had no gene match. Looked up from germline, CDR1 is SGHDN and CDR2 is FVKESK. The CDR3 spans 19 residues. Written as DNA, the CDR3 is TGTGCCAGCAGCCAATTACCGGGACAGGGAATCTCGAACACCGGGGAGCTGTTTTTT. The encoded protein is CASSQLPGQGISNTGELFF.

The chain carries TRBV4-1 and TRBJ2-6; D gene uncertain. Trimming stripped 2 bases from V and 0 bases from J, with 8 bases between. Germline-derived CDR1 and CDR2 are MGHRA and YSYEKL. The CDR3 consists of 16 residues. The CDR3 bases are TGCGCCAGCAGCCAACTTCCCCACTCTGGGGCCAACGTCCTGACTTTC. Translating gives CASSQLPHSGANVLTF.

This rearrangement joins TRBV30 to TRBJ2-2; D is undetermined. V was shortened by 0 bases and J by 7 bases, with 6 bases between the two germline ends. The CDR3 covers 12 residues. Germline V gene lookup returns CDR1 GTSNPN and CDR2 SVGIG (reference sequence). CDR3 in amino acids: CAWSVLNGELFF. DNA of the CDR3: TGTGCCTGGAGTGTACTGAACGGGGAGCTGTTTTTT.

The chain joins TRBV5-6 to TRBJ1-3; D gene uncertain. The CDR3 is 17 amino acids. V lost 4 bases, J lost 4 bases, and 21 bases lay in between. Germline V CDR1 and CDR2: SGHDT, YYEEEE. Here the CDR3 DNA reads TGTGCCAGCAGCCGGGGTGGTGGGCGCTTGGGAGGAAACACCATATATTTT. This translates into CASSRGGGRLGGNTIYF.

The V and J genes are TRBV27 and TRBJ2-1; TRBD2 agrees at 8 bases. Germline V gene data show CDR1 as MNHEY and CDR2 as SMNVEV (reference sequence). The CDR3 runs 17 residues. V lost 4 bases to trimming and J lost 8 bases; unmatched junction nucleotides: 16. CDR3 nucleotide sequence: TGTGCCAGCAGTTCACGCACCGGGACTAGGAGAGTGGATGAGCAGTTCTTC. It encodes CASSSRTGTRRVDEQFF.

This clone turned up a few times. The chain recombines TRBV2 with TRBJ2-1, with TRBD2 matching over 8 bases. The CDR3 totals 15 residues. Germline V gene lookup returns CDR1 SNHLY and CDR2 FYNNEI. After removal of 7 bases from V and 10 bases from J, the junction contained 15 bases not matched to a gene. The CDR3 reads CASNKGLVSPGEQFF. CDR3 sequence (DNA): TGTGCCAGCAATAAGGGACTAGTATCCCCTGGGGAGCAGTTCTTC. The full variable domain, its missing parts supplied by reference TRBV2 and TRBJ2-1, is EPEVTQTPSHQVTQMGQEVILRCVPISNHLYFYWYRQILGQKVEFLVSFYNNEISEKSEIFDDQFSVERPDGSNFTLKIRSTKLEDSAMYFCASNKGLVSPGEQFFGPGTRLTVL.

The V call is TRBV12-3 or TRBV12-4, the J call TRBJ1-1; D perhaps matches TRBD1 (5 bases). The CDR3 has 12 residues. With 6 bases removed from V and 3 bases from J, the gap between germline ends came to 8 bases. CDR3 sequence: CASSMGHTEAFF. CDR3 sequence (DNA): TGTGCCAGCAGCATGGGACACACTGAAGCTTTCTTT.

This chain connects TRBV7-8 to TRBJ1-1; D gene unclear. In germline, CDR1 is SGHVS, CDR2 FQNEAQ. Deletions cut 2 bases from V and 1 base from J, with 8 bases between. The CDR3 extends over 14 amino acids. DNA of the CDR3: TGTGCCAGCAGCTTACGGGTAGGGAACACTGAAGCTTTCTTT. Protein: CASSLRVGNTEAFF.

The rearrangement uses TRBV6-5 and TRBJ1-2; TRBD1 aligns across 10 bases. After removal of 6 bases from V and 2 bases from J, the junction contained 6 bases not matched to a gene. Germline CDR1 MNHEY, CDR2 SVGAGI. CDR3 length: 15 residues. This CDR3 is CASRGTGVGNYGYTF. The CDR3 coding sequence is TGTGCCAGCAGGGGGACAGGGGTTGGCAACTATGGCTACACCTTC.

This clone appeared once. CDR3 DNA: TGTGCCTCGGTACGGGGACCACAAGCTAGCAATCAGCCCCAGCATTTT. Its translation is CASVRGPQASNQPQHF. The chain combines TRBV28 with TRBJ1-5; maybe TRBD1 (5 bases). Trimming pared 11 bases from V and 0 bases from J, leaving 20 bases between. The CDR3 covers 16 residues. Germline CDR1 and CDR2: MDHEN and SYDVKM.